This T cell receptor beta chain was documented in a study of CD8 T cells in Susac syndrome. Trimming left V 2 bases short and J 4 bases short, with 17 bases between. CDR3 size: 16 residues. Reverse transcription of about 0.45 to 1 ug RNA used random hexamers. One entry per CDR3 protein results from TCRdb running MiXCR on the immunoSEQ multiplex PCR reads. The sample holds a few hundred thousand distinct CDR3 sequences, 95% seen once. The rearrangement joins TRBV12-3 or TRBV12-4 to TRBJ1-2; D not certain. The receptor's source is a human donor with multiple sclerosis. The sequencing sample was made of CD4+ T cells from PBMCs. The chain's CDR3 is CASSLTVGGNIYGYTF. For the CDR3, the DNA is TGTGCCAGCAGTTTAACTGTTGGAGGTAACATCTATGGCTACACCTTC.